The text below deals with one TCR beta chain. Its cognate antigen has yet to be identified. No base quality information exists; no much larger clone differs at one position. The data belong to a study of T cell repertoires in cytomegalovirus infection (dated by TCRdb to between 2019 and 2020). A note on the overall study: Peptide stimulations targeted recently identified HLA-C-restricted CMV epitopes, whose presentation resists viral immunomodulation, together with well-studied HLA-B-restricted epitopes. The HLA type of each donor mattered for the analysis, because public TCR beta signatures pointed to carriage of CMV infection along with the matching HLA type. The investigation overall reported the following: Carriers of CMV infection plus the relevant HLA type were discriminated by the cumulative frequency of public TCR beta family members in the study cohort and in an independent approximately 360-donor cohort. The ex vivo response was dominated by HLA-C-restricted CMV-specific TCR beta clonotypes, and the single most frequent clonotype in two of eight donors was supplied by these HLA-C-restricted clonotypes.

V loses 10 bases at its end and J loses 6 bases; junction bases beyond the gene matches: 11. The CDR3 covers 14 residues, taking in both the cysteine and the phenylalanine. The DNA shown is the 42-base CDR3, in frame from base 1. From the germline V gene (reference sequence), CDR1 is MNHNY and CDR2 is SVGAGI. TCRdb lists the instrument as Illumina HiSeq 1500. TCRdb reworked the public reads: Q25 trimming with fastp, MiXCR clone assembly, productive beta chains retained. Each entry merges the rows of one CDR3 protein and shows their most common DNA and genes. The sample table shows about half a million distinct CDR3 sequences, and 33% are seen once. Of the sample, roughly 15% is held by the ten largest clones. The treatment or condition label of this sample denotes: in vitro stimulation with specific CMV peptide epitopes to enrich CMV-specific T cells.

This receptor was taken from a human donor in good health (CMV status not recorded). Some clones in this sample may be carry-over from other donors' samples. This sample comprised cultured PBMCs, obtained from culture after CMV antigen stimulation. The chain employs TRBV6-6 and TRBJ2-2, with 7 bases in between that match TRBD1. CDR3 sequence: CATGQDPFAGELFF. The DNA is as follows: TGTGCCACCGGACAGGATCCGTTCGCCGGGGAGCTGTTTTTT.